This T cell receptor beta chain was profiled in a study of blood T cells in healthy people across ages (dated by TCRdb to about 2015). The study in broad terms: In model experiments, template switching captured roughly one uniquely barcoded TCR beta cDNA molecule for every two T cells. Using deep sequencing normalized with unique cDNA molecular identifiers, the study measured how TCR beta repertoire diversity changes with age. The donors were split into four age groups: young (average around 15 years), middle-aged (more than 35), aged (approximately 60) and long-lived (about 74). Donors of different ages were randomly distributed across sequencing lanes to avoid experimental bias. Two additional independent replicas of 1 million unique cDNA reads from the same blood draw were analyzed for two donors (one aged 18 to 30 and one aged 80 or older).

The roughly 39 donors, aged 6 to 90 years, were systemically healthy Caucasian individuals from Russia. Ten milliliters of peripheral blood were drawn from each donor into EDTA-treated Vacutainer tubes. Ficoll-Paque density-gradient centrifugation was used to isolate PBMCs, with at least 6.5 million per sample. Trizol reagent was used to extract total RNA from the PBMCs, yielding at least 6 micrograms per sample. The percentages of naive CD45RAhigh/CD27high T cells were determined by flow cytometry on a PBMC aliquot from every donor. Trimming takes 0 bases from V and 7 bases from J, and the germline ends sit 18 bases apart. CDR1 MNHEY and CDR2 SMNVEV are derived from the germline V gene (reference sequence). Counted from cysteine to phenylalanine, this CDR3 has 16 amino acids. The CDR3 DNA has 48 bases and is translated from base 1. Study-wide findings and limitations: Estimates of total diversity from one million sequenced T cells were regarded as lower bounds and underestimates. Donor CMV infection status was unknown, potentially confounding age-related changes in expanded clonotypes. Observed TCR beta diversity correlated strongly with the percentage of naive T cells measured by flow cytometry. Since profiling was done on bulk unsorted PBMCs, naive and antigen-experienced compartments could not be conclusively compared. Compared with the aged group, more naive CD4+ T cells, fewer expanded clones and increased TCR diversity were shown by the long-lived group, suggesting age selection. As age increased, observed TCR beta diversity per million T cells dropped in a roughly linear way, and a significant reduction was already evident by age 40.

Receptor libraries were prepared by 5' RACE. The second PCR ran for about 6 to 12 cycles and used a J-beta primer mix along with a sample-barcoded 5' primer. A template-switch 5' adaptor carrying 12 random nucleotides introduced a unique molecular identifier onto each TCR beta cDNA molecule. Each sample yielded at least 2.5 million CDR3-containing paired-end reads. First-strand cDNA synthesis was performed from all RNA using the Mint cDNA synthesis kit, with priming by a TRBC-specific oligonucleotide. All cDNA was treated with uracil-DNA glycosylase and then went through a first 18-cycle PCR with the universal primers M1SS and BC2_uni_R. Concerning the study's data processing: For normalization, 1 million high-quality reads, each with a distinct molecular identifier, were randomly selected from each sample. Reads sharing molecular identifiers were discarded rather than binned into consensus sequences. MiTCR, with a Q25 quality threshold and the strictest error-elimination algorithm, was used for CDR3 identification, clonotype clustering and error correction. A nonparametric unseen species model with Euler transformation was used to estimate a lower bound on total TCR beta diversity. The raw public data were reprocessed by TCRdb itself: fastp quality trimming at Q25, MiXCR clonotype calling, in-frame beta chains only. For every CDR3 protein sequence, its rows merge into one entry that carries the most common genes and DNA. TCRdb, not the original authors, processed these V and J calls. The sample table contains 1.8 million or so distinct CDR3 sequences; only one count was recorded for about 39% of them. The leading ten clones occupy under 30% of the sample.

This clonotype was seen a handful of times. This clone's antigen is unknown. No quality values exist for individual bases; no much larger clone is one base distant. The specimen sequenced was blood. The receptor's source is a human donor in good health. The sequence links TRBV27 to TRBJ1-2; a tentative D match to TRBD1 spans 6 bases. The sequence in DNA is TGTGCCAGCAGTTTATCGGGCTGGGGAGGGGGTCGTGGCTACACCTTC. This is translated as CASSLSGWGGGRGYTF.